This T cell receptor (beta chain) is from a study of T cells in localized non-small cell lung cancer. General study results and limits: For the top 100 tumor clones, a median roughly 56 also appeared in adjacent lung. Uninvolved adjacent lung had the highest recorded T cell clonality, with tumor below it. Owing to sequencing of a solitary tumor region, heterogeneity cannot be discounted.

TCRdb keeps only in-frame clones here, not all; method: immunoSEQ multiplex PCR. The sample has roughly 35,000 clones, 87% seen once. About this clone itself: The antigen is not known.

The CDR3 has 15 residues. Germline CDR1 is SNHLY and CDR2 is FYNNEI. The V end lost 4 bases, the J end lost 4 bases, and 15 bases lay between the germline ends. The J gene is TRBJ2-3, the V gene TRBV2; possibly TRBD1 for D (5 bases). The source of this sequence is a woman between 35 and 70 years old with stage I lung adenocarcinoma. The sample consisted of peripheral blood, taken before any cancer treatment. Here the CDR3 reads CASSGSAGRADTQYF. DNA for the CDR3: TGTGCCAGCAGTGGGTCGGCAGGGCGAGCAGATACGCAGTATTTT.